The source of this TCR beta chain is a study of T cells in women clearing cervical HPV infection. Overall study context: For cases, blood was sampled a median approximately 150 days after lesion detection, interquartile range 90 to 200 days. With HLA typing for only a few women, HLA confounding remains possible.

Germline V gene lookup returns CDR1 DFQATT and CDR2 SNEGSKA (reference sequence). The CDR3 has 11 amino acids. Overall study findings and caveats: Controls had more TRBV6-7 (0.16%) than cases (roughly 0.11%).

The data were produced by immunoSEQ multiplex PCR, yet TCRdb's version contains in-frame clones alone and is incomplete. The table counts 11,000 to 15,000 clones; around 20% lies in the top ten. Turning to this clone: As yet, its antigen is unknown. The read comes to an end 3 residues before the CDR3 does, leaving the germline J gene to fill in the end.

Material: blood buffy coat. The chain couples TRBV20-1 to TRBJ1-1; no clear D gene. The TCR originated in a woman between 18 and 75 years old with a cervical HPV16 infection that either progressed to CIN3+ or cleared (not recorded which). The chain's CDR3 is CSARPRLEAFF. CDR3 bases read: TGCAGTGCTAGACCCCGACTCGAA.